Presented here are 14 T cell receptor beta chains from one specimen sequenced in a study of blood T cell repertoires in COVID-19. The assay was immunoSEQ multiplex PCR, and TCRdb's table has in-frame clones only and misses some. The sample has 200,000 to 250,000 clones, more than 70% seen once; the top ten hold 9.5% to 15%. What was sequenced was peripheral blood. These receptors were collected from a human donor in a cohort sampled during active COVID-19.

The chain joins TRBV11-2 to TRBJ2-3; D gene unclear. The CDR3 runs 12 residues. Germline loops: CDR1 SGHAT, CDR2 FQNNGV. V lost 2 bases, J lost 4 bases, and 4 bases lay in between. The CDR3 reads CASSLQADTQYF. The CDR3 bases are TGTGCCAGCAGCTTACAGGCAGATACGCAGTATTTT. The variable domain in full, with the rest retrieved from reference TRBV11-2 and TRBJ2-3, is EAGVAQSPRYKIIEKRQSVAFWCNPISGHATLYWYQQILGQGPKLLIQFQNNGVVDDSQLPKDRFSAERLKGVDSTLKIQPAKLEDSAVYLCASSLQADTQYFGPGTRLTVL.

V is TRBV28 and J is TRBJ2-1; D unclear. The V and J ends lost 2 bases and 7 bases respectively, with 6 bases between them. The germline V gene has CDR1 MDHEN and CDR2 SYDVKM. The CDR3 covers 12 residues. This CDR3 is CASSLGHNEQFF. The CDR3, as DNA: TGTGCCAGCAGTTTAGGGCATAATGAGCAGTTCTTC. Full variable domain (outside the CDR3, taken from reference TRBV28 and TRBJ2-1): DVKVTQSSRYLVKRTGEKVFLECVQDMDHENMFWYRQDPGLGLRLIYFSYDVKMKEKGDIPEGYSVSREKKERFSLILESASTNQTSMYLCASSLGHNEQFFGPGTRLTVL.

The V gene is TRBV5-1, the J gene TRBJ2-2; 7 bases align to TRBD1. The CDR3 has 15 residues. With 0 bases clipped from V and 8 bases from J, the junction kept 7 bases outside the gene matches. The germline gives CDR1 SGHRS, CDR2 YFSETQ. CDR3 sequence: CASSLDRGSRGELFF. DNA of the CDR3: TGCGCCAGCAGCTTGGACAGGGGCAGCCGTGGGGAGCTGTTTTTT.

The chain recombines TRBV6-6 with TRBJ1-2, with TRBD1 matching over 12 bases. The V and J ends lost 5 bases and 0 bases, in that order; junction bases with no gene match: 7. The CDR3 has 17 amino acids. Germline CDR1 MNHNY, CDR2 SVGAGI (reference sequence). CDR3 sequence: CASSPGTGGRANYGYTF. DNA for the CDR3: TGTGCCAGCAGTCCCGGGACAGGGGGCCGAGCTAACTATGGCTACACCTTC.

This clone has a single count. The chain is built from TRBV5-6 and TRBJ1-2; D remains ambiguous. The V and J ends lost 0 bases and 2 bases respectively, with 11 bases between them. Germline-derived CDR1 and CDR2 are SGHDT and YYEEEE. This CDR3 has 15 amino acids. The CDR3 DNA reads as TGTGCCAGCAGCTTGGGGCCAGTTCTCAACTATGGCTACACCTTC. It encodes CASSLGPVLNYGYTF.

This chain uses TRBV4-2 with TRBJ2-3, with 8 bases lining up with TRBD2. CDR1 is LGHNA and CDR2 is YNFKEQ in the germline V gene. V trimming: 1 base; J trimming: 0 bases; junction bases outside the gene matches: 9. This CDR3 is built from 18 residues. The CDR3 region is CASSQGESGSLSTDTQYF. DNA of the CDR3: TGTGCCAGCAGCCAAGGGGAAAGCGGGAGCCTTAGCACAGATACGCAGTATTTT.

The V call is TRBV6-5, the J call TRBJ1-2; 7 bases line up with TRBD1. Losses at the gene ends were 7 bases for V and 7 bases for J; bases not matched to a gene: 15. The CDR3 runs to 15 residues. The germline V gene has CDR1 MNHEY and CDR2 SVGAGI. CDR3: CASTPWDSYGRGYTF. The CDR3, as DNA: TGTGCCAGCACCCCCTGGGACAGCTACGGGCGTGGCTACACCTTC.

V usage is TRBV7-9 and J usage is TRBJ2-2; a possible D gene is TRBD2 (6 bases). V was trimmed by 4 bases and J by 0 bases, leaving 18 bases between them. CDR1 and CDR2 from the germline V gene are SEHNR and FQNEAQ (reference sequence). This CDR3 comprises 18 residues. CDR3: CASSSYGSYRANTGELFF. The CDR3 nucleotides read TGTGCCAGCAGCTCGTACGGGAGCTACCGCGCGAACACCGGGGAGCTGTTTTTT.

This sequence joins TRBV6-5 and TRBJ1-1; D is unclear. V lost 8 bases, J lost 6 bases, and 16 bases lay in between. The CDR3 sequence is 13 residues long. Germline V CDR1 and CDR2: MNHEY, SVGAGI. The CDR3 coding sequence is TGTGCCAGCTCCTACAGCGGGGTTCCTGAAGCTTTCTTT. Residues: CASSYSGVPEAFF.

The gene calls are TRBV30 and TRBJ1-2, with 8 bases aligning to TRBD1. The germline V gene encodes CDR1 GTSNPN and CDR2 SVGIG (reference sequence). CDR3 length: 14 amino acids. J gave up 14 bases and V 8 bases, and 22 bases lay outside the gene matches. The CDR3 reads CAAEGGTGIPARTF. CDR3 nucleotide sequence: TGTGCCGCGGAGGGGGGGACAGGTATACCCGCTAGGACCTTC.

The rearrangement uses TRBV29-1 and TRBJ1-2, with 8 bases identical to TRBD1. V dropped 6 bases and J dropped 2; count of bases not matched to a gene: 5. The V gene's germline CDR1 is SQVTM and CDR2 ANQGSEA. The CDR3 extends over 13 amino acids. This chain's CDR3 is CSVPDRENYGYTF. Here the CDR3 DNA reads TGCAGCGTCCCGGACAGGGAGAACTATGGCTACACCTTC.

The CDR3 sequence: CASSQDPSGSFNTGELFF. The CDR3 region has the DNA TGTGCCAGCAGCCAAGATCCTAGCGGGAGTTTTAACACCGGGGAGCTGTTTTTT. The chain combines TRBV4-2 with TRBJ2-2, with 10 bases that match TRBD2. The CDR3 is made up of 18 amino acids. V was pared by 0 bases and J by 2 bases, with 6 bases of the junction left unmatched. CDR1 LGHNA and CDR2 YNFKEQ come from the germline V gene.

The chain has TRBV5-1 and TRBJ2-6; D may be TRBD1 (5 bases). This CDR3 comprises 19 residues. Germline values: CDR1 SGHRS, CDR2 YFSETQ. Trimming cost V 7 bases and J 1 base, with 24 bases left between them. The DNA of the CDR3 is TGCGCCAGCTGCATAGGGGTTTTAGGTTCCCTTTCTGGGGCCAACGTCCTGACTTTC. This gives the protein CASCIGVLGSLSGANVLTF.

The chain uses TRBV25-1 and TRBJ1-3; 10 positions agree with TRBD1. Germline V lookup: CDR1 MGHDK, CDR2 SYGVNS. Trimming removed 4 bases from V and 1 base from J; junction bases left unmatched: 1. The CDR3 is made up of 15 amino acids. The CDR3 coding sequence is TGTGCCAGCAGTGGGGGACAGGGGTCTGGAAACACCATATATTTT. Protein sequence: CASSGGQGSGNTIYF.